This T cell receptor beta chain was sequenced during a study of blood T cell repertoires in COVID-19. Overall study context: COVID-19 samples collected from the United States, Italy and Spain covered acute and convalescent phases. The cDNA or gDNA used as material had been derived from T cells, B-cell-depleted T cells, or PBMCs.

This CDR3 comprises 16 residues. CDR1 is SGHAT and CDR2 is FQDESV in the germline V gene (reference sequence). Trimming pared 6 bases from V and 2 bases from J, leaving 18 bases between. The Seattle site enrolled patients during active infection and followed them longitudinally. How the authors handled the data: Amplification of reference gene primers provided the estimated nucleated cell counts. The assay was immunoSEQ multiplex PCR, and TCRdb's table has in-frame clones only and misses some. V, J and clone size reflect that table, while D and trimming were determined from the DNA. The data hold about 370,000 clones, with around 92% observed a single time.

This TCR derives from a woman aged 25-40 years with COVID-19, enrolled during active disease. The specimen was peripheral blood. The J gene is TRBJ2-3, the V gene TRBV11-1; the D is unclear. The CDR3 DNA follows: TGTGCCAGCAGTCACACCGACATATTCAACACAGATACGCAGTATTTT. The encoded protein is CASSHTDIFNTDTQYF.